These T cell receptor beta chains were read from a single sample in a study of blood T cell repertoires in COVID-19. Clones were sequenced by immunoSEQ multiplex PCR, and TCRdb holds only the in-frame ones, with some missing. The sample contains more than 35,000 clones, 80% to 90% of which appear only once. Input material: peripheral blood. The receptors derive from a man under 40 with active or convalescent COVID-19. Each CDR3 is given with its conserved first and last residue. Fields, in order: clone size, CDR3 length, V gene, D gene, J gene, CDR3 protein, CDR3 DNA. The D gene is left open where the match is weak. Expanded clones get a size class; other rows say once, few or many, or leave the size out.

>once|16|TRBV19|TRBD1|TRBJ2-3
CASSARQGSRTDTQYF
TGTGCCAGTAGTGCCCGACAGGGTTCAAGGACAGATACGCAGTATTTT
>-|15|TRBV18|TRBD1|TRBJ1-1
CASSPIGGQGFEAFF
TGTGCCAGCTCACCAATCGGGGGACAGGGGTTTGAAGCTTTCTTT
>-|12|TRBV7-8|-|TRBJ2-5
CASSRSRETQYF
TGTGCCAGCAGCCGCTCGCGAGAGACCCAGTACTTC
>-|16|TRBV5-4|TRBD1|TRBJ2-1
CASSLELDRGRNEQFF
TGTGCCAGCAGCCTAGAACTGGACAGGGGTCGCAATGAGCAGTTCTTC
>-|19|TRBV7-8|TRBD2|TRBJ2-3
CASSLATSGGTPSTDTQYF
TGTGCCAGCAGCTTAGCGACTAGCGGGGGGACCCCTAGCACAGATACGCAGTATTTT
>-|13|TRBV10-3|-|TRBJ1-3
CAISETAGNTIYF
TGTGCCATCAGTGAGACAGCAGGAAACACCATATATTTT
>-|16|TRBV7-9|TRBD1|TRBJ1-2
CASSFSFDRVNYGYTF
TGTGCCAGCAGCTTTTCCTTCGACAGGGTCAACTATGGCTACACCTTC
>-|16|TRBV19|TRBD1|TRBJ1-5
CASSIWGTGGNQPQHF
TGTGCCAGTAGTATATGGGGGACAGGGGGCAATCAGCCCCAGCATTTT
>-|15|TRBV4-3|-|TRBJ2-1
CASSQDTSGDNEQFF
TGCGCCAGCAGCCAAGATACAAGCGGAGACAATGAGCAGTTCTTC
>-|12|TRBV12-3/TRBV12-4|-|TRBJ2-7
CASSVTGIEQYF
TGTGCCAGCAGTGTCACAGGGATCGAGCAGTACTTC
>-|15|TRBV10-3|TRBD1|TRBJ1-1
CAIRDRDRPNTEAFF
TGTGCCATCAGAGACAGGGACAGGCCGAACACTGAAGCTTTCTTT
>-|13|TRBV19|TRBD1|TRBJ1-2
CASSTTGLDGYTF
TGTGCCAGTAGTACGACAGGGCTAGACGGCTACACCTTC
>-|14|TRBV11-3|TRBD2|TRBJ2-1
CASSLLGRGDEQFF
TGTGCCAGCAGCTTACTCGGGAGGGGCGATGAGCAGTTCTTC
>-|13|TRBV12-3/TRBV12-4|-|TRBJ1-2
CASSLAAAVGYTF
TGTGCCAGCAGTTTAGCGGCGGCAGTTGGCTACACCTTC
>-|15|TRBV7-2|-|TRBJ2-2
CASSLEWRGTGELFF
TGTGCCAGCAGCTTAGAGTGGCGGGGCACCGGGGAGCTGTTTTTT
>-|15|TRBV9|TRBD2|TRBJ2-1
CASSASGLVFNEQFF
TGTGCCAGCAGCGCCTCGGGACTAGTATTCAATGAGCAGTTCTTC
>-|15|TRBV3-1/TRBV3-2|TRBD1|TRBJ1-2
CASSPLQIRDSGYTF
TGTGCCAGCAGCCCGCTCCAAATCCGGGACAGTGGCTACACCTTC
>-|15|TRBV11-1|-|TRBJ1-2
CASRGNRPGTDGYTF
TGTGCCAGCAGGGGGAACAGGCCAGGAACTGACGGCTACACCTTC
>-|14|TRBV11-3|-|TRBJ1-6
CASARQENNSPLHF
TGTGCCAGCGCCCGACAGGAAAATAATTCACCCCTCCACTTT
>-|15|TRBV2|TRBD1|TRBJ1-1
CASRVGTGWSTEAFF
TGTGCCAGCAGGGTAGGGACAGGGTGGAGCACTGAAGCTTTCTTT
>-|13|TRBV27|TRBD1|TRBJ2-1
CASSTGYYNEQFF
TGTGCCTCCTCGACAGGGTACTACAATGAGCAGTTCTTC
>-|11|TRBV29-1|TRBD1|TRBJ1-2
CSVGTGDGYTF
TGCAGCGTTGGGACAGGGGATGGCTACACCTTC
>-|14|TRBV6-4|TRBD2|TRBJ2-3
CASSVSGGADTQYF
TGTGCCAGCAGTGTTTCCGGGGGGGCTGATACGCAGTATTTT
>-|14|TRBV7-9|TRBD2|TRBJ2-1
CASSLGGGANEQFF
TGTGCCAGCAGCTTAGGCGGGGGGGCTAATGAGCAGTTCTTC
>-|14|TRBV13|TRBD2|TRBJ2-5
CASSPRASGETQYF
TGTGCCAGCAGCCCTCGTGCTAGCGGAGAGACCCAGTACTTC
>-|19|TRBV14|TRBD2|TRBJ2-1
CASSQSGTSGGGTYNEQFF
TGTGCCAGCAGCCAATCCGGGACTAGCGGGGGGGGTACCTACAATGAGCAGTTCTTC
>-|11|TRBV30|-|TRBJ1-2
CARTLNYGYTF
TGTGCCCGGACCCTTAACTATGGCTACACCTTC
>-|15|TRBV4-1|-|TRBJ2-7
CASSQGPGLSYEQYF
TGCGCCAGCAGCCAAGGCCCAGGTCTATCCTACGAGCAGTACTTC
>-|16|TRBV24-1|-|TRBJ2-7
CATSETQGIPTYEQYF
TGTGCCACCAGTGAAACACAGGGCATACCGACCTACGAGCAGTACTTC
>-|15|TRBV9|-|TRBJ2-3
CASSVMGHHTDTQYF
TGTGCCAGCAGCGTAATGGGACACCACACAGATACGCAGTATTTT
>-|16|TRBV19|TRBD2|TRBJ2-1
CASSTLTSGAYNEQFF
TGTGCCAGTAGTACCCTTACTAGCGGTGCCTACAATGAGCAGTTCTTC
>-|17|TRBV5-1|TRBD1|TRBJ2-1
CASSLALTGSSYNEQFF
TGCGCCAGCAGCTTGGCCTTGACAGGGAGCTCCTACAATGAGCAGTTCTTC
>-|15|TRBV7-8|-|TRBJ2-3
CASSLALASTDTQYF
TGTGCCAGCAGCTTAGCGCTAGCTAGCACAGATACGCAGTATTTT
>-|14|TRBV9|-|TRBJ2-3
CASSVGTLADTQYF
TGTGCCAGCAGCGTGGGAACCTTAGCGGATACGCAGTATTTT
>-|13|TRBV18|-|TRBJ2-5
CASSPGLQETQYF
TGTGCCAGCTCACCTGGGCTACAAGAGACCCAGTACTTC
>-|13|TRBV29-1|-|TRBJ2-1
CSVVARGGNEQFF
TGCAGCGTGGTGGCGAGGGGGGGCAATGAGCAGTTCTTC
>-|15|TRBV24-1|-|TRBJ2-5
CATSDRTDRRETQYF
TGTGCCACCAGTGACCGGACAGATCGCCGAGAGACCCAGTACTTC
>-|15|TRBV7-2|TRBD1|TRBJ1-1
CASSPGTGVHTEAFF
TGTGCCAGCAGCCCAGGGACAGGGGTTCACACTGAAGCTTTCTTT
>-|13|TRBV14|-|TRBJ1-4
CASARGLNEKLFF
TGTGCCAGCGCCCGCGGGCTTAATGAAAAACTGTTTTTT
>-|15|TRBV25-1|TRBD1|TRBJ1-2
CASSAWGQGAYGYTF
TGTGCCAGCAGTGCTTGGGGACAGGGAGCTTATGGCTACACCTTC
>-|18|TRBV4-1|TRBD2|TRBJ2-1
CASSQDLSGTTSYNEQFF
TGCGCCAGCAGCCAAGATCTATCCGGGACTACCTCCTACAATGAGCAGTTCTTC
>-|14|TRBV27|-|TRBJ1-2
CASKSMGGLDGYTF
TGTGCCAGCAAATCTATGGGGGGTTTGGATGGCTACACCTTC